This T cell receptor beta chain was observed in a study of cytomegalovirus exposure and HLA in healthy donors (dated by TCRdb to 2015 to 2018). With regard to the full study: The roughly 670 repertoires of the first cohort and the 95 to 150 validation repertoires were produced on the same platform, according to a later analysis. Besides the first cohort of roughly 700 subjects, a separate validation cohort made up of about 120 different subjects was used. The study was designed to test whether signatures of past pathogen exposure could be identified by cataloging public T cell receptors. To predict cytomegalovirus infection status, the study brought together high-throughput TCR immunosequencing, statistical association of individual TCRs with disease status, and machine learning.

Donors formed part of the validation cohort, which comprised 120 subjects and was distinct from the first cohort of 666 subjects. Findings and caveats that apply to the study as a whole: Most TCR sequences were seen in very few donors, while some public TCRs were found in many individuals. The validation cohort had no HLA typing available for a later analysis, so co-occurrence within that cohort was assessed over all 120 or so repertoires. The authors suggested that the approach could potentially be generalized to other disease states and immunological phenotypes. The study listed 150 to 200 TCR beta chains as associated with cytomegalovirus. In a later analysis, TCRs clustered in the first cohort were found to also tend to co-occur in the approximately 110 validation repertoires, with 94% of cluster scores above 0. In both the original and validation cohorts, the classifier was reported to diagnose cytomegalovirus status with high specificity and sensitivity. In vitro tests confirmed that a few of the cytomegalovirus-associated TCR beta chains recognize cytomegalovirus antigens.

Libraries were made using the immunoSEQ multiplex PCR assay. Concerning the study's data processing: A statistical classification framework was built to diagnose cytomegalovirus status from the catalog of TCR beta chain sequences. TCRdb's version of the immuneACCESS table is confined to in-frame rearrangements and falls short of the full clone set. An unresolved V gene accounts for under half of the shortfall where checked; the remainder is of unknown origin. D and trimming were read from the DNA, whereas the V and J calls and clone size are those reported in that table. The sample table contains 200,000 to 250,000 clones; only one count was recorded for roughly 84% of them. The ten largest account for 11% to 15% of the sample. The CDR1 and CDR2 encoded by the germline V gene are SGHRS and YFSETQ. From V the trimming removes 7 bases and from J it removes 8 bases, while the gene matches leave 22 bases of the junction unaccounted for. The CDR3 sequence holds 17 residues, the cysteine and phenylalanine included. The entry retains the CDR3 DNA only, 51 bases that are in frame from base 1.

In regard to this clone: What this receptor recognizes is not known. Base qualities are not provided; no much larger clone lies one nucleotide away.

Material: PBMCs. The chain was built from TRBV5-1 and TRBJ1-2, with TRBD1 identical over 8 junction bases. The origin of this receptor is a woman between 25 and 40 years old in good health and CMV-seropositive. The DNA is TGCGCCAGCTCCCTGAGGACAGGGTCCTCTAGTCCCCTCGGCTACACCTTC. Its coded protein is CASSLRTGSSSPLGYTF.